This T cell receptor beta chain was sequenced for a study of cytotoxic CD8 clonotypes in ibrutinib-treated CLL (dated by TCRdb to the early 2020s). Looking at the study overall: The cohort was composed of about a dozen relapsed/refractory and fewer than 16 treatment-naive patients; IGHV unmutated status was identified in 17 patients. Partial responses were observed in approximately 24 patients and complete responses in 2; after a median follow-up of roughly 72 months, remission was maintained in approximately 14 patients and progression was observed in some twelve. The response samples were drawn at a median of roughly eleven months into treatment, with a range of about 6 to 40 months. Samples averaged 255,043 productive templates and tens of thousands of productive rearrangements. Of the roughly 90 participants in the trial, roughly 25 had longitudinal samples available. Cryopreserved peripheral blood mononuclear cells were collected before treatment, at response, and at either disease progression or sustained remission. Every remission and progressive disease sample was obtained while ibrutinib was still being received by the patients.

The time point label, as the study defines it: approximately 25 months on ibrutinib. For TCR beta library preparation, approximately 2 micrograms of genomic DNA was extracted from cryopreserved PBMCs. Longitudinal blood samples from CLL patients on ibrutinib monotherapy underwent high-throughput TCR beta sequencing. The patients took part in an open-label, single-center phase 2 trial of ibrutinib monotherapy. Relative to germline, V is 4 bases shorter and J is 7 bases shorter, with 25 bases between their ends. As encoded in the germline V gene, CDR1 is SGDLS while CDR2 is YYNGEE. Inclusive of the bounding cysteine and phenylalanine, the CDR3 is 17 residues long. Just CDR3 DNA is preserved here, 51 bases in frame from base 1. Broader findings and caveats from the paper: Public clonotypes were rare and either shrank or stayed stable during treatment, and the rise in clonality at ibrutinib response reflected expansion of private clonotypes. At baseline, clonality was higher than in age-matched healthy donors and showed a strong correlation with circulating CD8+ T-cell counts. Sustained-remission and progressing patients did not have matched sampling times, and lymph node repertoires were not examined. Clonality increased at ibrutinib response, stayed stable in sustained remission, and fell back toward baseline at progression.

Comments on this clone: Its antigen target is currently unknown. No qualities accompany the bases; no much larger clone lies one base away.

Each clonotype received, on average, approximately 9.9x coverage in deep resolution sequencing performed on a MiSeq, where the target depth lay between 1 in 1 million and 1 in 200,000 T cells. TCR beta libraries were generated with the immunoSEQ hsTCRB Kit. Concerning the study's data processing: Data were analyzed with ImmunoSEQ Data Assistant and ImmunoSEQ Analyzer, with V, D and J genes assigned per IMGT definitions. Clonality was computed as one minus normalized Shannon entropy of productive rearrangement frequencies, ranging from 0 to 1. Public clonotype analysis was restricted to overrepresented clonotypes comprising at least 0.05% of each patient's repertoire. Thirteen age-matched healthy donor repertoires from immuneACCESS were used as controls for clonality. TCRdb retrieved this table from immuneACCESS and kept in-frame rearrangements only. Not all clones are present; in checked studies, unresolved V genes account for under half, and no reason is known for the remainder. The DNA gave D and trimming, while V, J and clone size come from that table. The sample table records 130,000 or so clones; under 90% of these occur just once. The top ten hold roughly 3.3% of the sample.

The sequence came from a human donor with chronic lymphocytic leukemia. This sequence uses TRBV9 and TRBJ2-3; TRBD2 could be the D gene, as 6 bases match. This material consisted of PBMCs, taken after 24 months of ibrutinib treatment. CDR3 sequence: CASSRPGLSLVGNTQYF. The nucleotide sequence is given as TGTGCCAGCAGCCGTCCGGGACTGTCTTTAGTCGGGAATACGCAGTATTTT.